The sequence of this T cell receptor beta chain was determined in a study of regulatory T cells in long-lasting Graves disease listed by TCRdb under 2021. A note on the overall study: To count as having persistent Graves' disease, a patient had to have received antithyroid drug treatment for over 5 years with TSH receptor autoantibodies remaining persistently positive. This study used TCR sequencing and RNA sequencing of peripheral blood to compare persistent Graves' disease patients against newly diagnosed Graves' disease patients. The study took place in China and was registered as a clinical trial. A total of about 33 samples underwent TCR sequencing, from about 13 patients with persistent Graves' disease and 20 or so patients with newly diagnosed Graves' disease. Persistent Graves' disease patients in the clinical cohort had taken antithyroid drugs for roughly ten years on average. The full study reports these points: As a limitation, the authors acknowledged that the small sample size may reduce accuracy. Compared with newly diagnosed patients, patients with persistent Graves' disease had lower TCR Shannon entropy and fewer highly expanded clones, which suggests clonal expansion. TRBV28, TRBJ1-2 and TRBJ2-5 were preferentially used in persistent disease, while TRBV20-1 and TRBJ2-1 were favored in newly diagnosed disease. Only the TCR beta chain was sequenced and analyzed. Only peripheral blood was studied, because thyroid tissue, the primary lesion, was inaccessible. A larger number of public clonotypes was shared among persistent patients (under 3,000) than among newly diagnosed patients (around 880).

Library preparation used multiplex PCR. The instrument was an Illumina HiSeq 4000. iRepertoire HTBI primers and Arm-PCR amplification of CDR3 regions were used to construct TCR beta libraries. Gel purification was performed on PCR products prior to sequencing. Under the source paper's analysis protocol: Across samples, around 58 TRBV and 13 to 15 TRBJ segments were identified and used for gene usage analysis of CDR3 amino acid clonotypes. COPE and FqMerger were used to merge the filtered high-quality paired reads into contigs. BLAST was used to align contigs to IMGT TRBV, TRBD and TRBJ reference genes, with CDR3 defined following IMGT. Highly expanded clones were defined as clonotypes with a frequency above 0.1%. Repertoire diversity was measured by Shannon entropy, and V-J evenness by the Gini coefficient. Clonotypes shared by more than one individual were considered public. TCRdb trimmed public reads at Q25 via fastp, called clones via MiXCR and kept in-frame beta chains. Merged by CDR3 protein, the rows form single entries marked with the most common genes and DNA. The V and J calls shown here were made by TCRdb, not taken from the authors' results. Counted in this sample were 400,000 or so distinct CDR3 sequences; roughly 20% of them appeared once. The ten largest clones take up less than 25% of the sample.

The table lists this clonotype with many counts. The antigen this receptor binds is unknown. Per-base qualities were not stored, and no clone one base away is much larger. The sample's time point, from its label and the paper: persistent/refractory GD, antithyroid drugs over 5 years with positive TRAb. For both TCR sequencing and RNA sequencing, RNA was extracted from PBMCs in TRIzol. Graves' disease was diagnosed according to American Thyroid Association guidelines. Recruitment of patients was carried out at an endocrinology department in Xi'an, China. Each patient gave approximately 10 milliliters of peripheral blood, collected in an EDTA anticoagulant tube. Ficoll Paque Plus density gradient separation was used to isolate PBMCs, and no further T cell sorting was done. RNA quality was checked with an Agilent 2100 Bioanalyzer and agarose gel, and concentration with a NanoDrop 2000. Germline trimming amounts to 3 bases on V and 2 bases on J, with 8 as the count of junction bases outside the gene matches. Including cysteine and phenylalanine, the CDR3 has 15 amino acids. Here the CDR3 DNA is all that survives: 45 bases in frame from base 1. Based on the germline V gene, the CDR1 and CDR2 sequences are SGHRS and YFSETQ.

Specimen: peripheral blood mononuclear cells (PBMCs), collected when the disease was refractory, from a patient treated with antithyroid drugs. This chain is built from TRBV5-1 and TRBJ2-7; 7 middle bases align to TRBD1. The TCR originated in a female donor with Graves disease. Read as DNA, the sequence is TGCGCCAGCAGCTGGGGGATTACAGGGGCCTACGAGCAGTACTTC. This encodes CASSWGITGAYEQYF. The CDR3 plus the reference TRBV5-1 and TRBJ2-7 genes for the other parts give the full variable domain: KAGVTQTPRYLIKTRGQQVTLSCSPISGHRSVSWYQQTPGQGLQFLFEYFSETQRNKGNFPGRFSGRQFSNSRSEMNVSTLELGDSALYLCASSWGITGAYEQYFGPGTRLTVT.